This TCR beta chain was identified during a study of T cell responses to AZD1222 COVID-19 vaccine. Study-wide points: Nearly half of unique spike-specific TCRs reportedly avoided B.1.351 and B.1.1.7 mutated regions. At study baseline, merely six AZD1222 recipients were seropositive. Two AZD1222 administrations were followed by greater Spike-specific TCR breadth and depth.

Sequenced by immunoSEQ multiplex PCR; TCRdb stores in-frame clones only, minus some. Of roughly 150,000 clones in the sample, 91% were seen once. With V trimmed by 4 bases and J by 5 bases, 7 bases remained unmatched. Germline V lookup: CDR1 SGHRS, CDR2 YFSETQ. The CDR3 has 14 amino acids. Note on this clone: Its specificity is unknown.

Pooling was applied to second doses at about 4 or about 12 weeks. This material consisted of peripheral blood, taken 28 days after the second AZD1222 dose. This TCR was recovered from an adult who received the AZD1222 COVID-19 vaccine. The chain couples TRBV5-1 to TRBJ2-7; TRBD1 agrees at 9 bases. The CDR3 here is CASSRGQGLDEQYF. The CDR3, as DNA: TGCGCCAGCAGCCGGGGACAGGGTCTCGACGAGCAGTACTTC. Combining the CDR3 with reference TRBV5-1 and TRBJ2-7 gives the whole variable domain KAGVTQTPRYLIKTRGQQVTLSCSPISGHRSVSWYQQTPGQGLQFLFEYFSETQRNKGNFPGRFSGRQFSNSRSEMNVSTLELGDSALYLCASSRGQGLDEQYFGPGTRLTVT.